These 27 T cell receptor beta chains were sequenced from one sample in a study of T-cell reconstitution after alpha-beta-depleted transplantation in children. Unique molecular identifiers were built into the TCRbeta library. TCRdb reanalysed the PCR reads using MiXCR and keeps one entry per CDR3 protein. Here the sample spans approximately 1,000,000 distinct CDR3 sequences, roughly 31% being singletons. The source material was PBMCs, mostly from graft donor cells, sampled 360 days after TCRalphabeta/CD19-depleted stem cell transplant. The source is a boy less than two years old who had a stem cell transplant for SCID, so the T cells may come from the graft donor.

The CDR3 protein is CASRNTFGHLNTGELFF. DNA for the CDR3: TGTGCCAGCAGGAATACCTTCGGACATCTGAACACCGGGGAGCTGTTTTTT. The rearrangement uses TRBV12-3 or TRBV12-4 and TRBJ2-2, with TRBD1 as a possible D gene (5 bases). The CDR3 contains 17 residues. Trimming stripped 6 bases from V and 1 base from J, with 18 bases between.

This clonotype showed up just a few times. The chain recombines TRBV2 with TRBJ2-3; 7 bases are shared with TRBD1. The J segment lost 2 bases and the V segment lost 5 bases, leaving 7 bases of the junction unmatched. Germline CDR1 and CDR2: SNHLY and FYNNEI. The CDR3 is 15 amino acids. The CDR3 protein is CASSRQGKNTDTQYF. Here the CDR3 DNA reads TGTGCCAGCAGTCGACAGGGAAAAAACACAGATACGCAGTATTTT.

This clonotype was counted between two and nine times. The J gene is TRBJ2-3, the V gene TRBV10-3; 8 bases agree with TRBD2. Germline V gene sequence: CDR1 ENHRY, CDR2 SYGVKD. Germline trimming cut 0 bases from V and 5 bases from J; bases unmatched to any gene: 4. This CDR3 has 15 amino acids. DNA of the CDR3: TGTGCCATCAGTGAGTCGGGACTAGGAAAAGATACGCAGTATTTT. Translated: CAISESGLGKDTQYF.

The rearrangement uses TRBV5-1 and TRBJ2-1; TRBD1 agrees at 9 bases. CDR1 is SGHRS and CDR2 is YFSETQ in the germline V gene. This CDR3 has 16 residues. The junction had 3 bases not matched to a gene; V was cut back by 0 bases and J by 2 bases. The CDR3 DNA reads TGCGCCAGCAGCTTGGGGGACAGGGTCACCTACAATGAGCAGTTCTTC. This sequence encodes CASSLGDRVTYNEQFF.

This clonotype occurred a few times. The rearrangement joins TRBV9 to TRBJ2-2, with D hard to call. The CDR3 extends over 16 amino acids. Germline loops: CDR1 SGDLS, CDR2 YYNGEE. V dropped 0 bases and J dropped 1 base, with 10 bases sitting between them. CDR3 nucleotide sequence: TGTGCCAGCAGCGTAGCGAAGGGCAGGAACACCGGGGAGCTGTTTTTT. Translation: CASSVAKGRNTGELFF.

This chain joins TRBV12-3 or TRBV12-4 and TRBJ2-5; TRBD1 matches 10 bases. The junction had 11 bases not matched to a gene; V was cut back by 5 bases and J by 5 bases. The CDR3 spans 16 residues. The CDR3 sequence: CASSVPRTGGWETQYF. The CDR3 DNA reads TGTGCCAGCAGTGTCCCACGGACAGGGGGATGGGAGACCCAGTACTTC.

This clonotype was detected only once. The CDR3 bases are TGTGCCTGGAGTGTAAGGGGGCGCTTGATCCGGTATGGCTACACCTTC. It is translated as CAWSVRGRLIRYGYTF. This rearrangement joins TRBV30 to TRBJ1-2; TRBD1 aligns across 7 bases. CDR1 is GTSNPN, CDR2 SVGIG, per germline (reference sequence). CDR3 length: 16 amino acids. V shed 0 bases and J 5 bases; nucleotides not matched to a gene: 12.

A few counts support this clonotype. The chain carries TRBV28 and TRBJ1-1; unclear D gene. V gave up 3 bases and J gave up 0 bases, with 11 bases separating them. The CDR3 has 15 residues. Germline V gene sequence: CDR1 MDHEN, CDR2 SYDVKM. The CDR3 reads CASSFRGPLNTEAFF. DNA of the CDR3: TGTGCCAGCAGTTTTCGAGGGCCGCTGAACACTGAAGCTTTCTTT.

This chain joins TRBV7-8 and TRBJ2-3; perhaps TRBD1 as D (5 bases). This CDR3 contains 15 residues. CDR1 is SGHVS and CDR2 is FQNEAQ in the germline V gene. Trimming cost V 4 bases and J 1 base, with 12 bases left between them. DNA for the CDR3: TGTGCCAGCAGCTCCCAGGGATGGGGCACAGATACGCAGTATTTT. It specifies CASSSQGWGTDTQYF.

This clonotype appeared a few times. This chain uses TRBV5-5 with TRBJ2-2; 7 bases are shared with TRBD2. After removal of 4 bases from V and 6 bases from J, the junction contained 0 bases not matched to a gene. This CDR3 contains 12 residues. The V gene's germline CDR1 is SGHKS and CDR2 YYEKEE (reference sequence). The CDR3 spells CASSGGAGELFF. The CDR3 DNA reads TGTGCCAGCAGCGGGGGGGCCGGGGAGCTGTTTTTT.

This clonotype came up many times. The chain couples TRBV24-1 to TRBJ2-3; D is ambiguous. Looked up from germline, CDR1 is KGHDR and CDR2 is SFDVKD. CDR3 length equals 14 residues. Trimming removed 9 bases at V and 6 bases at J, with 18 bases between. The CDR3: CATSRPGVPDTQYF. The CDR3 DNA reads as TGTGCCACCTCAAGGCCGGGCGTTCCGGATACGCAGTATTTT.

This chain links TRBV3-1 with TRBJ2-5; TRBD1 matches at 11 bases. With 3 bases clipped from V and 4 bases from J, the junction kept 10 bases outside the gene matches. This CDR3 contains 17 residues. In germline, CDR1 is LGHDT, CDR2 YNNKEL (reference sequence). For the CDR3, the DNA is TGTGCCAGCAGCCATGACTTCCGGACAGGGGGCCCAGAGACCCAGTACTTC. This codes for CASSHDFRTGGPETQYF.

V usage is TRBV12-3 or TRBV12-4 and J usage is TRBJ2-1; D is perhaps TRBD2 (6 bases). CDR3 length: 15 residues. With 3 bases removed from V and 9 bases from J, the gap between germline ends came to 18 bases. The CDR3 DNA is TGTGCCAGCAGTTTGTCAGGGACGGTGCGGGGTGAGCAGTTCTTC. Its protein product is CASSLSGTVRGEQFF.

This clonotype was found a few times. The rearrangement joins TRBV5-1 to TRBJ2-2; 7 nucleotides align to TRBD2. There are 15 residues in the CDR3. The V gene's germline CDR1 is SGHRS and CDR2 YFSETQ. Trimming at V came to 4 bases and at J to 4 bases, leaving 7 bases not matched to a gene. CDR3 sequence: CASSASGGGTGELFF. In DNA form, the CDR3 reads TGCGCCAGCAGCGCCAGCGGCGGGGGCACCGGGGAGCTGTTTTTT.

The chain is built from TRBV7-7 and TRBJ2-2; TRBD1 matches at 8 bases. The germline V gene has CDR1 SSHAT and CDR2 FNYEAQ (reference sequence). Trimming cost V 4 bases and J 0 bases; bases outside gene matches: 4. The CDR3 length is 16 residues. CDR3 sequence: CASSSVRGPNTGELFF. The DNA for the CDR3 is TGTGCCAGCAGCTCAGTCAGGGGGCCGAACACCGGGGAGCTGTTTTTT.

This clonotype was found a few times. The chain links TRBV12-3 or TRBV12-4 to TRBJ2-3, with D unclear. The CDR3 has 17 residues. V was clipped by 2 bases and J by 3 bases, with 18 bases between them. The CDR3 loop reads CASSLQASMIRTDTQYF. The DNA of the CDR3 is TGTGCCAGCAGTTTACAGGCGTCGATGATTAGGACAGATACGCAGTATTTT.

This clonotype was counted a few times. The chain carries TRBV20-1 and TRBJ2-1; 8 bases map to TRBD2. V dropped 0 bases and J dropped 7; count of bases not matched to a gene: 14. The germline gives CDR1 DFQATT, CDR2 SNEGSKA (reference sequence). The CDR3 runs to 17 residues. The CDR3 here is CSARDLYGTRPWNEQFF. The CDR3 DNA sequence: TGCAGTGCTAGAGATCTCTATGGGACTAGGCCCTGGAATGAGCAGTTCTTC.

The chain joins TRBV7-6 to TRBJ1-1; 9 bases agree with TRBD1. V gave up 2 bases and J gave up 11 bases; unmatched junction bases: 6. CDR3 size: 13 residues. CDR1 and CDR2 (germline): SGHVS, FNYEAQ. The CDR3 reads CASSLSLQGAAFF. The DNA for the CDR3 is TGTGCCAGCAGCTTAAGCCTACAGGGGGCGGCTTTCTTT.

Only a few counts were recorded for this clonotype. The J gene is TRBJ1-1, the V gene TRBV29-1; D may be TRBD1 (6 bases). The CDR3 totals 14 residues. Per germline, CDR1 SQVTM and CDR2 ANQGSEA. Trimming removed 0 bases from V and 0 bases from J, with 8 bases in between. The CDR3 nucleotides are TGCAGCGTTGAAGATACAGGGTTGAACACTGAAGCTTTCTTT. Protein product: CSVEDTGLNTEAFF.

Only a few counts were recorded for this clonotype. The chain couples TRBV11-2 to TRBJ2-3; D not resolved. CDR1 is SGHAT and CDR2 is FQNNGV in the germline V gene. This CDR3 has 15 amino acids. The V gene lost 3 bases and the J gene lost 2 bases, with 12 bases spanning the gap. CDR3 in DNA: TGTGCCAGCAGCTTGCAGGCAGTGAACACAGATACGCAGTATTTT. This codes for CASSLQAVNTDTQYF.

This clonotype has just a few counts. DNA of the CDR3: TGTGCCAGCAGCCAGTCGAATTCACCCCTCCACTTT. Translating gives CASSQSNSPLHF. This chain joins TRBV27 and TRBJ1-6; no firm D call. Germline values: CDR1 MNHEY, CDR2 SMNVEV (reference sequence). Deletions cut 6 bases from V and 7 bases from J, with 7 bases between. CDR3 length: 12 amino acids.

The chain is built from TRBV20-1 and TRBJ2-1; TRBD1 agrees at 10 bases. CDR1 and CDR2 from the germline V gene are DFQATT and SNEGSKA (reference sequence). The CDR3 is 16 amino acids. The V and J ends lost 1 base and 2 bases, in that order; junction bases with no gene match: 5. The CDR3 nucleotides are TGCAGTGCTAGAGGGGGGGACAGGGGAACCTACAATGAGCAGTTCTTC. The encoded protein is CSARGGDRGTYNEQFF.

Written as DNA, the CDR3 is TGTGCCAGCAGCACGGGACCGTCCCCGAGCACCGGGGAGCTGTTTTTT. It specifies CASSTGPSPSTGELFF. The chain combines TRBV7-7 with TRBJ2-2; D may match TRBD1 or TRBD2 (5 bases each). V was pared by 5 bases and J by 4 bases, with 17 bases between. CDR3 length equals 16 residues. CDR1 is SSHAT and CDR2 is FNYEAQ in the germline V gene (reference sequence).

This clonotype was found a few times. The V call is TRBV20-1, the J call TRBJ2-3; D ambiguous. This CDR3 has 13 residues. From germline, CDR1 is DFQATT and CDR2 SNEGSKA (reference sequence). The V end was cut by 3 bases, the J end by 5 bases, with 12 bases between. The CDR3 loop is CSASPELGDTQYF. The CDR3 DNA is TGCAGTGCTAGTCCAGAGTTGGGAGATACGCAGTATTTT.

The V and J genes are TRBV7-8 and TRBJ2-5; tentative D call: TRBD1 (5 bases). The CDR3 runs 16 residues. The germline V gene encodes CDR1 SGHVS and CDR2 FQNEAQ. The germline V and J ends were trimmed by 1 base and 4 bases, with 16 bases remaining between them. CDR3 in amino acids: CASSLGSFQGRETQYF. The CDR3 DNA reads as TGTGCCAGCAGCTTAGGATCGTTTCAGGGAAGAGAGACCCAGTACTTC.

This rearrangement joins TRBV4-1 to TRBJ2-7; weak D call: TRBD1 (6 bases). Trimming shortened V by 1 base and J by 0 bases, and 13 bases separated the two germline ends. Germline CDR1 and CDR2: MGHRA and YSYEKL. This CDR3 region has 16 residues. The CDR3: CASSQVVTGLSYEQYF. CDR3 coding DNA: TGCGCCAGCAGCCAAGTGGTGACAGGCCTCTCCTACGAGCAGTACTTC.

In DNA, the CDR3 is TGTGCCAGCAGTTTTTTCAGGGCTGAAGCTTTCTTT. This codes for CASSFFRAEAFF. The rearrangement uses TRBV12-3 or TRBV12-4 and TRBJ1-1, with D possibly TRBD1 on 5 matching bases. V lost 3 bases and J lost 6, with 8 bases in between. The length of the CDR3 is 12 residues.